Each of the 15 T cell receptor beta chains below was sequenced from the same sample in a study of control samples from healthy donors and cancer patients. Generated by immunoSEQ multiplex PCR, the TCRdb table keeps only in-frame clones and is missing some. Of tens of thousands of clones in the sample, about 92% were seen once. What was sequenced was PBMCs. The receptor set was obtained from a middle-aged man with colorectal cancer.

The rearrangement links TRBV10-3 to TRBJ2-1; D gene unclear. This CDR3 spans 18 amino acids. Germline V gene lookup returns CDR1 ENHRY and CDR2 SYGVKD. Trimming pared 0 bases from V and 0 bases from J, leaving 15 bases between. In DNA, the CDR3 is TGTGCCATCAGTGAGTCGATGGTGTTCGGTAGCTCCTACAATGAGCAGTTCTTC. This codes for CAISESMVFGSSYNEQFF.

J is TRBJ1-2 and V is TRBV6-1; unclear D gene. Germline loops: CDR1 MNHNS, CDR2 SASEGT. The CDR3 loop spans 15 amino acids. Trimming took 2 bases from V and 5 from J, leaving 15 bases between them. The CDR3 here is CASSERKGYGYGYTF. For the CDR3, the DNA is TGTGCCAGCAGTGAACGCAAGGGATATGGTTATGGCTACACCTTC.

This clone was seen once. The J gene is TRBJ2-3, the V gene TRBV28, with TRBD1 matching 7 bases. Germline-derived CDR1 and CDR2 are MDHEN and SYDVKM. Trimming took 3 bases from V and 4 from J; bases not matched to a gene: 10. This CDR3 is 16 amino acids long. CDR3 sequence reads: CASSFPTGARADTQYF. The CDR3 DNA reads as TGTGCCAGCAGTTTTCCTACAGGGGCCAGAGCAGATACGCAGTATTTT.

The chain recombines TRBV5-8 with TRBJ1-2, with 11 positions matching TRBD1. In germline, CDR1 is SGHTS, CDR2 YDEGEE. J was trimmed by 8 bases and V by 2 bases; bases with no gene match: 5. This CDR3 is built from 14 residues. The CDR3, as DNA: TGTGCCAGCAGCTTCGGACAGGGGGCGCGAGGCTACACCTTC. It yields the protein CASSFGQGARGYTF.

The rearrangement uses TRBV28 and TRBJ2-1, with TRBD1 matching over 9 bases. The length of the CDR3 is 14 residues. Losses at the gene ends were 8 bases for V and 7 bases for J; bases not matched to a gene: 9. CDR1 is MDHEN, CDR2 SYDVKM, per germline. The CDR3 loop reads CASQTGTGWNEQFF. CDR3 nucleotide sequence: TGTGCCAGCCAGACCGGGACAGGGTGGAATGAGCAGTTCTTC.

The chain is built from TRBV27 and TRBJ1-1; D is ambiguous. Germline V gene lookup returns CDR1 MNHEY and CDR2 SMNVEV (reference sequence). Trimming took off 2 bases at V and 5 bases at J, with 12 bases between the two ends. The CDR3 totals 14 residues. This CDR3 is CASSLVGGLTEAFF. CDR3 DNA sequence: TGTGCCAGCAGTTTAGTAGGTGGGTTGACTGAAGCTTTCTTT.

The chain carries TRBV27 and TRBJ2-1; unclear D gene. Trimming pared 4 bases from V and 4 bases from J, leaving 8 bases between. The CDR3 is made up of 13 amino acids. Per the germline V gene, CDR1 is MNHEY and CDR2 is SMNVEV (reference sequence). This CDR3 reads CASSWTLYNEQFF. CDR3 DNA: TGTGCCAGCAGTTGGACCCTTTACAATGAGCAGTTCTTC.

The CDR3 is CASRNRGDPGELFF. CDR3 DNA sequence: TGTGCCAGCAGAAACAGGGGGGACCCCGGGGAGCTGTTTTTT. V gene TRBV5-4 combines with J gene TRBJ2-2; 8 bases are shared with TRBD1. CDR1 and CDR2 from the germline V gene are SGHNT and YYREEE (reference sequence). V was pared by 5 bases and J by 6 bases, with 6 bases of the junction left unmatched. The CDR3 contains 14 residues.

V gene TRBV30 combines with J gene TRBJ2-1; D is perhaps TRBD2 (5 bases). Trimming removed 2 bases from V and 9 bases from J, with 11 bases in between. This CDR3 has 12 residues. Germline V CDR1 and CDR2: GTSNPN, SVGIG (reference sequence). CDR3 region: CAWSLGEAEQFF. The DNA of the CDR3 is TGTGCCTGGAGTTTGGGAGAGGCTGAGCAGTTCTTC.

CDR3 sequence: CASSYSLLKAGLAKNIQYF. CDR3 nucleotide sequence: TGTGCCAGCAGTTACAGTCTCCTCAAAGCCGGCCTAGCCAAAAACATTCAGTACTTC. The rearrangement uses TRBV6-2 or TRBV6-3 and TRBJ2-4, with D uncertain. The CDR3 has 19 residues. Per the germline V gene, CDR1 is MNHEY and CDR2 is SVGEGT. Trimming left V 2 bases short and J 0 bases short, with 20 bases between.

CDR3 loop: CAISRAEGPYNEQFF. CDR3 coding DNA: TGTGCCATCAGTAGAGCTGAAGGGCCCTACAATGAGCAGTTCTTC. The gene calls are TRBV10-3 and TRBJ2-1; the D is unclear. The CDR3 covers 15 residues. Germline V gene lookup returns CDR1 ENHRY and CDR2 SYGVKD. The ends were cut back, 5 bases at V and 2 bases at J, with 13 bases in the middle.

The rearrangement uses TRBV7-2 and TRBJ1-6, with TRBD1 as a possible D gene (5 bases). Trimming took off 11 bases at V and 7 bases at J, with 15 bases between the two ends. The CDR3 has 13 residues. Germline CDR1 SGHTA, CDR2 FQGNSA. Here the CDR3 DNA reads TGTGCCTCGAACCGGGACGCCAATTCACCCCTCCACTTT. Protein product: CASNRDANSPLHF.

The CDR3 region has the DNA TGTGCCAGCAGTGAAGCGCAGGGGCTAGCGGGAACCTACGAGCAGTACTTC. This sequence encodes CASSEAQGLAGTYEQYF. The chain has TRBV2 and TRBJ2-7; 9 bases are a match to TRBD2. CDR1 SNHLY and CDR2 FYNNEI come from the germline V gene. The V segment lost 0 bases and the J segment 2 bases; nucleotides outside the gene matches: 8. The CDR3 consists of 17 residues.

The chain recombines TRBV6-5 with TRBJ2-1; 8 positions match TRBD1. Trimming took 2 bases from V and 8 from J; bases not matched to a gene: 5. Germline-derived CDR1 and CDR2 are MNHEY and SVGAGI. This CDR3 is 14 amino acids long. This CDR3 reads CASSYRTGRHEQFF. The CDR3 region has the DNA TGTGCCAGCAGTTACCGGACAGGGAGGCATGAGCAGTTCTTC.

This chain connects TRBV5-1 to TRBJ2-1, with 12 positions matching TRBD2. This CDR3 has 15 amino acids. V was clipped by 4 bases and J by 8 bases; unmatched bases: 7. Looked up from germline, CDR1 is SGHRS and CDR2 is YFSETQ. The CDR3 is CASSPGLAGRYEQFF. CDR3 sequence (DNA): TGCGCCAGCAGCCCCGGACTAGCGGGACGTTATGAGCAGTTCTTC.